This T cell receptor beta chain came from a study of cytomegalovirus exposure and HLA in healthy donors. Sequencing was performed with immunoSEQ multiplex PCR; in TCRdb, only in-frame clones are kept and a portion is missing. Counted here are 300,000 to 450,000 clones, around 86% occurring once; the ten biggest clones make up approximately 0.8%. V lost 4 bases and J lost 4; bases outside the gene matches: 10. CDR1 and CDR2 from the germline V gene are MRHNA and SNTAGT. This CDR3 has 16 residues. This receptor was identified in a woman aged 18-29 years in good health and CMV-seronegative. This chain uses TRBV6-4 with TRBJ2-3; 8 nucleotides align to TRBD2. Sequencing input: PBMCs. CDR3 protein: CASSAIYRTSPDTQYF. The CDR3, as DNA: TGTGCCAGCAGTGCCATATATAGGACTAGCCCAGATACGCAGTATTTT.